This is a list of T cell receptor beta chains from one sample in a study of shared clonotypes between healthy human individuals. Repertoires were generated with immunoSEQ multiplex PCR, while TCRdb's copy carries only in-frame clones and drops some. The sample contains some 2 million clones, roughly 95% of which appear only once. The sample taken for sequencing was naive CD8+ T cells sorted from blood. The source is a man aged 18 to 30 in good health. Both conserved end residues are part of each CDR3. Each record gives: CDR3 protein, CDR3 DNA, D gene, J gene, clone size, V gene. D genes are given only for firm matches. Some rows have no size entry. The others give once, few or many, or a class for an expanded clone.

CDR3aa: CASSPDGTEAFF
CDR3nt: TGTGCCAGCAGCCCCGACGGGACTGAAGCTTTCTTT
d_gene: NA
j_gene: TRBJ1-1
abundance: NA
v_gene: TRBV7-3

CDR3aa: CSVEQGAYEQYF
CDR3nt: TGCAGCGTTGAACAGGGGGCCTACGAGCAGTACTTC
d_gene: TRBD1
j_gene: TRBJ2-7
abundance: few
v_gene: TRBV29-1

CDR3aa: CASSHYIDYEQYF
CDR3nt: TGCGCCAGCAGCCACTACATCGACTACGAGCAGTACTTC
d_gene: NA
j_gene: TRBJ2-7
abundance: NA
v_gene: TRBV4-1

CDR3aa: CASSEYGGRDEQFF
CDR3nt: TGTGCCAGCAGTGAATATGGGGGGCGCGATGAGCAGTTCTTC
d_gene: NA
j_gene: TRBJ2-1
abundance: NA
v_gene: TRBV25-1

CDR3aa: CAWRRVYNEQFF
CDR3nt: TGTGCCTGGAGGAGAGTCTACAATGAGCAGTTCTTC
d_gene: NA
j_gene: TRBJ2-1
abundance: NA
v_gene: TRBV30

CDR3aa: CASSPGQGWGKIEEQYF
CDR3nt: TGCGCCAGCAGCCCAGGACAGGGATGGGGGAAAATTGAGGAGCAGTACTTC
d_gene: TRBD1
j_gene: TRBJ2-7
abundance: NA
v_gene: TRBV10-1

CDR3aa: CASSFSAGGPYEQYF
CDR3nt: TGTGCCAGCAGTTTTTCCGCGGGAGGGCCCTACGAGCAGTACTTC
d_gene: TRBD2
j_gene: TRBJ2-7
abundance: NA
v_gene: TRBV27

CDR3aa: CASSRQGGSNQPQHF
CDR3nt: TGTGCCAGCAGTCGACAGGGTGGGAGCAATCAGCCCCAGCATTTT
d_gene: TRBD1
j_gene: TRBJ1-5
abundance: NA
v_gene: TRBV6-6

CDR3aa: CASSRDFYYGAFF
CDR3nt: TGTGCCAGCAGCCGAGACTTCTACTATGGGGCTTTCTTT
d_gene: NA
j_gene: TRBJ1-1
abundance: NA
v_gene: TRBV7-9

CDR3aa: CASSLGRVDEQFF
CDR3nt: TGTGCCAGCAGCTTGGGCAGGGTCGATGAGCAGTTCTTC
d_gene: NA
j_gene: TRBJ2-1
abundance: NA
v_gene: TRBV5-6

CDR3aa: CAWNSPGTGRSEQYF
CDR3nt: TGTGCCTGGAACTCCCCCGGGACAGGGCGCTCCGAGCAGTACTTC
d_gene: TRBD1
j_gene: TRBJ2-7
abundance: NA
v_gene: TRBV30

CDR3aa: CASSQHGDYGYTF
CDR3nt: TGTGCCAGCAGCCAGCACGGGGACTATGGCTACACCTTC
d_gene: NA
j_gene: TRBJ1-2
abundance: NA
v_gene: TRBV11-2

CDR3aa: CASSLGRQAGLF
CDR3nt: TGTGCCAGCAGCTTAGGGAGGCAGGCGGGCCTTTTT
d_gene: NA
j_gene: TRBJ1-4
abundance: once
v_gene: TRBV13

CDR3aa: CATSRDTASWGNTGELFF
CDR3nt: TGTGCCACCAGCAGAGACACGGCTAGCTGGGGGAACACCGGGGAGCTGTTTTTT
d_gene: NA
j_gene: TRBJ2-2
abundance: NA
v_gene: TRBV15

CDR3aa: CAISERRRAEAFF
CDR3nt: TGTGCCATCAGTGAGAGACGGAGGGCTGAAGCTTTCTTT
d_gene: NA
j_gene: TRBJ1-1
abundance: NA
v_gene: TRBV10-3

CDR3aa: CASRRDSSYEQYF
CDR3nt: TGCGCCAGCAGGAGGGACTCCTCCTACGAGCAGTACTTC
d_gene: NA
j_gene: TRBJ2-7
abundance: once
v_gene: TRBV4-1

CDR3aa: CASSQDLAPPPGTGYEQYF
CDR3nt: TGCGCCAGCAGCCAAGATTTGGCCCCTCCGCCCGGGACAGGCTACGAGCAGTACTTC
d_gene: TRBD1
j_gene: TRBJ2-7
abundance: NA
v_gene: TRBV4-1

CDR3aa: CASSLGQSPNYGYTF
CDR3nt: TGTGCCAGCAGCTTAGGACAGTCCCCTAACTATGGCTACACCTTC
d_gene: NA
j_gene: TRBJ1-2
abundance: NA
v_gene: TRBV11-2

CDR3aa: CAISESGQAIYEQYF
CDR3nt: TGTGCCATCAGTGAGTCGGGACAGGCCATCTACGAGCAGTACTTC
d_gene: TRBD1
j_gene: TRBJ2-7
abundance: NA
v_gene: TRBV10-3

CDR3aa: CASSAAGGEYGETQYF
CDR3nt: TGTGCCAGCAGCGCAGCGGGGGGAGAGTATGGGGAGACCCAGTACTTC
d_gene: TRBD2
j_gene: TRBJ2-5
abundance: NA
v_gene: TRBV9

CDR3aa: CAWSPGTDYEAFF
CDR3nt: TGTGCCTGGAGTCCCGGGACCGATTATGAAGCTTTCTTT
d_gene: NA
j_gene: TRBJ1-1
abundance: NA
v_gene: TRBV30

CDR3aa: CASSLGSSGNTIYF
CDR3nt: TGTGCCAGCAGCTTGGGTTCCTCTGGAAACACCATATATTTT
d_gene: NA
j_gene: TRBJ1-3
abundance: NA
v_gene: TRBV5-6